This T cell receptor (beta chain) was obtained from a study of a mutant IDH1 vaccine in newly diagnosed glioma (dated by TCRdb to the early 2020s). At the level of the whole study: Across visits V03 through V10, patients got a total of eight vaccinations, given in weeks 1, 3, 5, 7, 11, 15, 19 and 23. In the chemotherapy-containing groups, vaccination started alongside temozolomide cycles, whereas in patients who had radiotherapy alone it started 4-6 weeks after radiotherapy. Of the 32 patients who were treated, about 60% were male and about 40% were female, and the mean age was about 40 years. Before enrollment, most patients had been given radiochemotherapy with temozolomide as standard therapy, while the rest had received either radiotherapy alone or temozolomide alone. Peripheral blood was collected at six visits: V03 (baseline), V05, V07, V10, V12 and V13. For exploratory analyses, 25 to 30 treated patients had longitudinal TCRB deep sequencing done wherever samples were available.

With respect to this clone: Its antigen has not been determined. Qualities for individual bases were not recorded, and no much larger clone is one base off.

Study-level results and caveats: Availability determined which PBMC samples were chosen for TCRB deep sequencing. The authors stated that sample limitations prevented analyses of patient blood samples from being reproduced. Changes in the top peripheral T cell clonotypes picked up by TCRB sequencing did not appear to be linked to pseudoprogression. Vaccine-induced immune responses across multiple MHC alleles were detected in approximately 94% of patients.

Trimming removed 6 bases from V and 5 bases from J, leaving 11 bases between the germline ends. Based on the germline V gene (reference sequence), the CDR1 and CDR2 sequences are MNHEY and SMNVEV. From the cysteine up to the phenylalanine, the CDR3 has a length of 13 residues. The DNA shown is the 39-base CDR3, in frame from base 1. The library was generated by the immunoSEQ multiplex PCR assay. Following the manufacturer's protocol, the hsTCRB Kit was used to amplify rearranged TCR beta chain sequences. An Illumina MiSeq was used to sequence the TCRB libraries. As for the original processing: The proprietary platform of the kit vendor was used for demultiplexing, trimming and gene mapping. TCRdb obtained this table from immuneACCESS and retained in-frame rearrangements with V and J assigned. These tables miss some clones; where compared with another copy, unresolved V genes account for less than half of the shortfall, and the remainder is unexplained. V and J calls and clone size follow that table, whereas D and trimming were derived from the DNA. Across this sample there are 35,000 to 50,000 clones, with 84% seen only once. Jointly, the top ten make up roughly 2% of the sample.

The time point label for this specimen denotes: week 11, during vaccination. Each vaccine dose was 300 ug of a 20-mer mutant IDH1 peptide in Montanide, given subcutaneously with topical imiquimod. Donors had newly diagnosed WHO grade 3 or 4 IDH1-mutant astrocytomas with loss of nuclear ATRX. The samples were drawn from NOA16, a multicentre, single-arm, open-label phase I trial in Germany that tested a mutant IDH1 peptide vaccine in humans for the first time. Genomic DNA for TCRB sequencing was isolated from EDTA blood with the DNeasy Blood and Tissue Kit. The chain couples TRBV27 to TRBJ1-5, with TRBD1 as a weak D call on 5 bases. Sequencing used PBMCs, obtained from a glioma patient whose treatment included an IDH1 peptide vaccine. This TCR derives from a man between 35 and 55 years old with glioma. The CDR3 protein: CASSSVRDQPQHF. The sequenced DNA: TGTGCCAGCAGCTCGGTCAGGGATCAGCCCCAGCATTTT.